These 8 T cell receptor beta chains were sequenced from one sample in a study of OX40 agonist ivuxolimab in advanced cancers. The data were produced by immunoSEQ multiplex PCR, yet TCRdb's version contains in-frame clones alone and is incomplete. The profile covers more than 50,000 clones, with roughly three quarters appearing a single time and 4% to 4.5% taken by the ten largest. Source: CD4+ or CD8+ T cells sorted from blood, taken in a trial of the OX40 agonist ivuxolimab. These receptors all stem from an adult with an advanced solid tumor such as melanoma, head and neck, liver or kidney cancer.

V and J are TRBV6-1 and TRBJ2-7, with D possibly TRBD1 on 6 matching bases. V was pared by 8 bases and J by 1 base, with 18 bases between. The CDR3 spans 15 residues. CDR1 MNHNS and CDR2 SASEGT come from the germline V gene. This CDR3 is CASGRQSGASYEQYF. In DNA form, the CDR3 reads TGTGCCAGCGGGCGGCAATCAGGGGCGTCCTACGAGCAGTACTTC.

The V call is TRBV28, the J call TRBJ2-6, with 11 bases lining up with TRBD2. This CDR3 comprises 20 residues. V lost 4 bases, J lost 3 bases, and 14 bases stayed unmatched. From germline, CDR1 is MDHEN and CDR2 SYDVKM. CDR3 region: CASSSGTSGSGVFGANVLTF. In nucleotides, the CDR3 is TGTGCCAGCAGTTCCGGGACTAGCGGCAGTGGGGTCTTTGGGGCCAACGTCCTGACTTTC.

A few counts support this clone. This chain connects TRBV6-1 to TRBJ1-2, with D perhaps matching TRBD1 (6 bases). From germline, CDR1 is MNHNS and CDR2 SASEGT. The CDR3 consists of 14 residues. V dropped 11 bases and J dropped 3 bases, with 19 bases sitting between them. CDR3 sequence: CAHPGPNRDYGYTF. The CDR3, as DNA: TGTGCCCACCCCGGACCGAACAGGGACTATGGCTACACCTTC.

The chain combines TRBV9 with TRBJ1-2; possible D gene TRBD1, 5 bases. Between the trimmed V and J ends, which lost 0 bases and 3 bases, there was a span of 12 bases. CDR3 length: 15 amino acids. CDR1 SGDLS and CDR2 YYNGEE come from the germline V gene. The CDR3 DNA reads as TGTGCCAGCAGCGTAGAGGGCCAGGGCCACTATGGCTACACCTTC. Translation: CASSVEGQGHYGYTF.

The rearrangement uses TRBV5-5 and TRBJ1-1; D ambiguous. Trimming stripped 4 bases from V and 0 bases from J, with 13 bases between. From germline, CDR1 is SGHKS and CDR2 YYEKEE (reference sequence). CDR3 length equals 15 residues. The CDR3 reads CASSPGRRMNTEAFF. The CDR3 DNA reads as TGTGCCAGCAGCCCAGGCCGCCGGATGAACACTGAAGCTTTCTTT.

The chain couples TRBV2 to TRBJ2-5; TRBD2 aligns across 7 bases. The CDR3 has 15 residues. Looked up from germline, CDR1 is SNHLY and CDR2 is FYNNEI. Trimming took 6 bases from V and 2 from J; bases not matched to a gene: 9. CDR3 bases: TGTGCCAGCAGCGAGGGAGGGCTAGCGCAAGAGACCCAGTACTTC. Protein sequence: CASSEGGLAQETQYF.

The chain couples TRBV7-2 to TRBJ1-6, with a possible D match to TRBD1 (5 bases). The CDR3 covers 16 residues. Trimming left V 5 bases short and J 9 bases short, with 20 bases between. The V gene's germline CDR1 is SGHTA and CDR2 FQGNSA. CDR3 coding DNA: TGTGCCAGCAGCCGGGGCTACAGCGGCGGGAGTTCACCCCTCCACTTT. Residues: CASSRGYSGGSSPLHF.

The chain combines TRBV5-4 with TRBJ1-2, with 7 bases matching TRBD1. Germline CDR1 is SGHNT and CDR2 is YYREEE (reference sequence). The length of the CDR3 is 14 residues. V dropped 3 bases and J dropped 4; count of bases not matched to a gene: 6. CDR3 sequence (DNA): TGTGCCAGCAGCTCCGGGACAGATCTCTATGGCTACACCTTC. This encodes CASSSGTDLYGYTF.